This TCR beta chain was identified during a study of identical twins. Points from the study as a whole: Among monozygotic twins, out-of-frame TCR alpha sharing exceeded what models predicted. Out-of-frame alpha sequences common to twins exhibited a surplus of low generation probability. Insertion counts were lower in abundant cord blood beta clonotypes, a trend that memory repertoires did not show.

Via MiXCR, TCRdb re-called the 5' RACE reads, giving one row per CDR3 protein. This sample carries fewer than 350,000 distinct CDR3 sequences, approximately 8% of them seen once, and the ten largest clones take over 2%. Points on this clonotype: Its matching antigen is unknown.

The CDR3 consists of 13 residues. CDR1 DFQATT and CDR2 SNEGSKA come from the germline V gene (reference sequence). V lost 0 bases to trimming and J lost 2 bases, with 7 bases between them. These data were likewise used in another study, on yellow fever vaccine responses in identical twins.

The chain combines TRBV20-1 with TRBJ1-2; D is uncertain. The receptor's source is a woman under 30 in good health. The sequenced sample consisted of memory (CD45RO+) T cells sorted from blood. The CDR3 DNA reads TGCAGTGCTAGAGATGAACGGAACTATGGCTACACCTTC. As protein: CSARDERNYGYTF.